This TCR beta chain is drawn from a study of blood T cell repertoires in COVID-19. Overall study context: Acute and convalescent COVID-19 specimens originated in the United States, Italy and Spain.

Some clones are missing from TCRdb's copy, which holds only in-frame ones; the method was immunoSEQ multiplex PCR. Found here are 300,000 to 400,000 clones, 85% of them singletons; the top ten hold 1.5% to 2%. This CDR3 has 13 amino acids. V was pared by 7 bases and J by 11 bases, with 9 bases of the junction left unmatched. The V gene is TRBV12-3 or TRBV12-4, the J gene TRBJ1-1, with 11 bases identical to TRBD1. This TCR derives from a woman aged 25-40 years who had been exposed to COVID-19. Input material: PBMCs or T cells enriched from blood (not recorded which). The CDR3 DNA sequence: TGTGCCAGCAAATCCCGGACAGGGGGCGATGCTTTCTTT. Protein: CASKSRTGGDAFF.